Listed below are T cell receptor beta chains from one sample, sequenced in a study of memory CD4+ T cells and cytomegalovirus serostatus. Here immunoSEQ multiplex PCR was the method, and the copy in TCRdb shows in-frame clones only, minus some. This table holds about 82,000 clones, around 80% found once. The source material was memory CD4+ T cells from blood. The receptors come from an adult in good health and CMV-seronegative. Each CDR3 is given with its conserved first and last residue. A D gene is named only where the DNA matches it firmly. Rows give clone size only sometimes, using once, few, many, or a class for an expanded clone.

TRBV5-1	TRBD1	TRBJ1-1	-	CASSWTGGDTEAFF	TGCGCCAGCAGCTGGACAGGGGGGGACACTGAAGCTTTCTTT
TRBV5-6	TRBD1	TRBJ2-7	-	CASSGGQGAYEQYF	TGTGCCAGCAGCGGGGGACAGGGGGCTTACGAGCAGTACTTC
TRBV30	-	TRBJ1-3	-	CAWSVRSFSGNTIYF	TGTGCCTGGAGTGTAAGGTCTTTCTCTGGAAACACCATATATTTT
TRBV9	-	TRBJ1-2	-	CASSVGQSYGYTF	TGTGCCAGCAGCGTAGGCCAGTCCTATGGCTACACCTTC
TRBV5-6	-	TRBJ2-2	-	CASSLGGQWNTGELFF	TGTGCCAGCAGCTTGGGAGGACAGTGGAACACCGGGGAGCTGTTTTTT
TRBV5-1	TRBD1	TRBJ1-1	-	CASSPRTGNTEAFF	TGCGCCAGCAGCCCGAGGACAGGGAACACTGAAGCTTTCTTT
TRBV19	-	TRBJ1-5	-	CASRRGAEQPQHF	TGTGCCAGTAGGAGAGGGGCTGAGCAGCCCCAGCATTTT
TRBV18	TRBD1	TRBJ1-1	-	CASSREGAPGTEAFF	TGTGCCAGCTCACGCGAGGGGGCGCCCGGCACTGAAGCTTTCTTT
TRBV6-1	-	TRBJ1-5	-	CASSVGEPQHF	TGTGCCAGCAGTGTTGGGGAGCCCCAGCATTTT
TRBV5-1	-	TRBJ1-1	-	CASSLDSATEAFF	TGCGCCAGCAGCTTGGACAGTGCGACTGAAGCTTTCTTT
TRBV29-1	-	TRBJ2-2	-	CSVYFPGNGELFF	TGCAGCGTTTATTTCCCCGGGAACGGGGAGCTGTTTTTT
TRBV30	TRBD1	TRBJ1-2	-	CAWTGQVGGGYTF	TGTGCCTGGACTGGACAGGTCGGTGGTGGCTACACCTTC
TRBV6-6	-	TRBJ2-7	-	CASSYSPAGPNEQYF	TGTGCCAGCAGTTACTCCCCGGCCGGACCTAACGAGCAGTACTTC
TRBV11-3	-	TRBJ2-7	once	CASSFQASSYEQYF	TGTGCCAGCAGCTTTCAGGCGAGCTCCTACGAGCAGTACTTC
TRBV18	-	TRBJ2-5	-	CASSRGNPPQETQYF	TGTGCCAGCTCACGCGGCAACCCTCCCCAAGAGACCCAGTACTTC
TRBV5-1	-	TRBJ1-2	-	CASSLGGDYGYTF	TGCGCCAGCAGCTTGGGAGGGGACTATGGCTACACCTTC
TRBV6-1	-	TRBJ1-6	-	CASSDVGADASPLHF	TGTGCCAGCAGTGACGTGGGCGCGGATGCTTCACCCCTCCACTTT
TRBV10-3	-	TRBJ1-1	-	CAISEPSGRNTEAFF	TGTGCCATCAGTGAGCCTTCCGGCCGGAACACTGAAGCTTTCTTT
TRBV25-1	TRBD1	TRBJ1-2	-	CASSFPGGAFYGYTF	TGTGCCAGCAGCTTCCCAGGGGGCGCATTCTATGGCTACACCTTC
TRBV4-1	-	TRBJ2-1	-	CASRRDIISYNEQFF	TGCGCCAGCCGTAGGGACATCATCTCCTACAATGAGCAGTTCTTC
TRBV6-1	TRBD1	TRBJ1-2	-	CASSEFTGGIYGYTF	TGTGCCAGCAGTGAATTCACAGGGGGTATCTATGGCTACACCTTC
TRBV6-1	-	TRBJ2-1	few	CASSDLPQGLGGNEQFF	TGTGCCAGCAGTGACCTTCCCCAGGGGCTCGGGGGCAATGAGCAGTTCTTC
TRBV30	TRBD1	TRBJ1-2	-	CAWTRDSANYGYTF	TGTGCCTGGACCCGGGACAGCGCGAACTATGGCTACACCTTC
TRBV4-2	TRBD2	TRBJ2-3	-	CASSQVSGTSGDTQYF	TGTGCCAGCAGCCAAGTGAGCGGGACTAGCGGAGATACGCAGTATTTT
TRBV7-2	-	TRBJ1-4	-	CASSLGGREKLFF	TGTGCCAGCAGCTTAGGGGGGAGGGAAAAACTGTTTTTT
TRBV30	-	TRBJ1-5	many	CAWTRQHSNQPQHF	TGTGCCTGGACACGACAGCATAGCAATCAGCCCCAGCATTTT
TRBV18	-	TRBJ1-2	once	CASSPPATPGYGYTF	TGTGCCAGCTCACCACCGGCTACCCCCGGCTATGGCTACACCTTC
TRBV10-3	TRBD1	TRBJ1-6	-	CAISVDRTGNSPLHF	TGTGCCATCAGTGTCGATCGGACAGGGAACTCACCCCTCCACTTT
TRBV28	TRBD1	TRBJ2-7	-	CASSGQVLGEQYF	TGTGCCAGCAGCGGACAGGTTCTGGGGGAGCAGTACTTC
TRBV19	-	TRBJ1-4	-	CASRGPTTGSEKLFF	TGTGCCAGTAGGGGACCGACGACAGGTTCCGAAAAACTGTTTTTT
TRBV19	-	TRBJ1-3	many	CASSLNLRGSGNTIYF	TGTGCCAGTAGCCTTAACCTAAGGGGATCCGGAAACACCATATATTTT
TRBV15	-	TRBJ2-7	few	CATSRGTPAYEQYF	TGTGCCACCAGCCGGGGGACTCCGGCCTACGAGCAGTACTTC
TRBV30	-	TRBJ1-1	-	CAWSISSNTEAFF	TGTGCCTGGAGTATCTCCTCTAACACTGAAGCTTTCTTT
TRBV5-1	-	TRBJ2-1	few	CASSLAQISYNEQFF	TGCGCCAGCAGCTTGGCACAGATCTCCTACAATGAGCAGTTCTTC
TRBV4-3	-	TRBJ2-7	-	CASSQASTAAIIYEQYF	TGCGCCAGCAGCCAAGCATCTACGGCAGCAATTATCTACGAGCAGTACTTC
TRBV2	TRBD2	TRBJ2-2	-	CASSTSGVRDTGELFF	TGTGCCAGCAGCACTAGCGGGGTGCGGGACACCGGGGAGCTGTTTTTT
TRBV6-1	-	TRBJ2-7	-	CASSGSTGEQYF	TGTGCCAGCAGCGGGTCTACAGGGGAGCAGTACTTC
TRBV19	TRBD1	TRBJ1-3	-	CASWGQGRNTIYF	TGTGCCAGTTGGGGACAGGGAAGAAACACCATATATTTT
TRBV5-6	-	TRBJ1-5	-	CASSRFRGRNQPQHF	TGTGCCAGCAGCCGTTTCAGGGGCCGCAATCAGCCCCAGCATTTT
TRBV28	-	TRBJ2-1	-	CASSSPAGRNNEQFF	TGTGCCAGCAGTTCCCCTGCGGGGCGAAACAATGAGCAGTTCTTC
TRBV29-1	TRBD1	TRBJ1-2	-	CSVLTRQGANYGYTF	TGCAGCGTTTTGACCCGACAGGGGGCCAACTATGGCTACACCTTC
TRBV4-1	TRBD2	TRBJ2-1	few	CASSQYPSGSYNEQFF	TGCGCCAGCAGCCAATATCCTAGCGGGAGCTACAATGAGCAGTTCTTC
TRBV6-5	TRBD1	TRBJ1-2	-	CASSYGDRLDYGYTF	TGTGCCAGCAGTTACGGGGACAGGCTAGACTATGGCTACACCTTC
TRBV28	-	TRBJ1-6	-	CASRGNNSPLHF	TGTGCCAGCAGGGGTAATAATTCACCCCTCCACTTT
TRBV19	-	TRBJ2-3	-	CASSLGQFSDTQYF	TGTGCCAGTAGTCTCGGACAGTTTTCAGATACGCAGTATTTT
TRBV7-3	TRBD2	TRBJ2-2	once	CASSLNGGGAGGELFF	TGTGCCAGCAGCTTAAATGGCGGGGGGGCCGGCGGGGAGCTGTTTTTT
TRBV5-1	TRBD2	TRBJ2-1	-	CASSLEMSGGGPDEQFF	TGCGCCAGCAGCTTAGAGATGAGCGGGGGGGGCCCCGATGAGCAGTTCTTC
TRBV9	-	TRBJ1-2	-	CASSPLGGAGGYGYTF	TGTGCCAGCAGCCCCTTGGGGGGCGCGGGGGGCTATGGCTACACCTTC
TRBV4-2	-	TRBJ1-3	-	CASSQGLRGAGNTIYF	TGTGCCAGCAGCCAAGGATTGCGGGGGGCTGGAAACACCATATATTTT
TRBV18	-	TRBJ1-2	-	CASSPGRSGPYGYTF	TGTGCCAGCTCACCGGGCAGATCCGGCCCTTATGGCTACACCTTC
TRBV5-6	-	TRBJ1-1	-	CASSWGRRNTEAFF	TGTGCCAGCAGCTGGGGCCGGCGCAACACTGAAGCTTTCTTT
TRBV1	-	TRBJ2-7	-	CTSSQGPGGLSSYEQYF	TGCACCAGCAGCCAAGGCCCCGGGGGACTCTCCTCCTACGAGCAGTACTTC
TRBV10-3	-	TRBJ1-2	-	CAISPAGGEYGYTF	TGTGCCATCTCACCGGCCGGGGGCGAGTATGGCTACACCTTC
TRBV27	TRBD1	TRBJ1-1	-	CASSLLGQGRRVAEAFF	TGTGCCAGCAGCCTCCTCGGACAGGGGAGGCGTGTAGCTGAAGCTTTCTTT
TRBV11-3	TRBD2	TRBJ2-5	-	CASSISSGGVIETQYF	TGTGCCAGCAGCATATCTAGCGGGGGGGTAATAGAGACCCAGTACTTC
TRBV10-3	TRBD1	TRBJ1-1	-	CAISWTGGVNTEAFF	TGTGCCATCAGTTGGACAGGGGGTGTGAACACTGAAGCTTTCTTT
TRBV11-3	TRBD1	TRBJ1-1	once	CASSLRTGGGTEAFF	TGTGCCAGCAGCCTAAGGACAGGCGGTGGAACTGAAGCTTTCTTT